This T cell receptor beta chain was found in a study of T cells in Graves' hyperthyroidism and ophthalmopathy. Findings of the study overall: Most clonotypes expanded in the thyroid (above 0.001) were also present in blood.

Germline CDR1 and CDR2: DFQATT and SNEGSKA (reference sequence). This CDR3 contains 15 residues. The V gene end was trimmed by 4 bases and the J gene end by 4 bases; junction bases not matched to a gene: 10. This clonotype was observed a few times. Its antigen is not known. The CDR3 regions of TCR beta were amplified from RNA transcripts. The HTBI primer set drove a first-round RT-PCR of the TCR CDR3. TCRdb passed the multiplex PCR reads through MiXCR, listing each CDR3 protein once. The table has about 840,000 distinct CDR3 sequences, about two fifths seen once. Uncontrolled infection, other autoimmune disease, pregnancy and lactation each barred patients from inclusion. Fresh peripheral blood, 10 ml, yielded the PBMCs.

The TCR was taken from a man younger than 35 with Graves' hyperthyroidism. Sequenced sample: blood. This chain uses TRBV20-1 with TRBJ1-5; TRBD1 matches at 7 bases. DNA of the CDR3: TGCAGTGCTACCGTACAGGGGTTTGGAAATCAGCCCCAGCATTTT. Amino acid sequence: CSATVQGFGNQPQHF.